The 23 T cell receptor beta chains in this list originate from one sample, sequenced in a study of CD8 T cells in ankylosing spondylitis. General study points: About 8 highly homologous variants made up a TCR beta motif, and this motif appeared characteristic of ankylosing spondylitis blood.

These receptors have no known antigen. TCRdb fed the 5' RACE reads into MiXCR, producing one record per CDR3 protein. The top ten clones hold under 4.5% of a sample with fewer than 550,000 distinct CDR3 sequences, approximately 5% of them seen once. The sample comprised blood, either unsorted or a sorted T cell fraction (not recorded which). All receptors derive from a male donor with ankylosing spondylitis.

This clonotype has a count of ten or more. V usage is TRBV4-3 and J usage is TRBJ2-5; weak D call: TRBD1 (5 bases). With 4 bases removed from V and 0 bases from J, the gap between germline ends came to 18 bases. This CDR3 has 17 residues. Germline assignment: CDR1 LGHNA and CDR2 YSLEER. CDR3: CASSPGTGHMYQETQYF. CDR3 nucleotide sequence: TGCGCCAGCAGCCCCGGAACAGGACACATGTACCAAGAGACCCAGTACTTC.

In this sample, this clonotype turned up once. The junction does not match germline at one end; this may be a read error. The chain carries TRBV2 and TRBJ2-7, with D possibly TRBD2 on 6 matching bases. From germline, CDR1 is SNHLY and CDR2 FYNNEI. This CDR3 is 15 amino acids long. The CDR3 DNA sequence: TGTGCCAGCAGTGCTCGCGCGGGGCTCGGGTACGAGCAGCACTTC. This gives the protein CASSARAGLGYEQHF.

This clonotype was recorded at least ten times. The chain recombines TRBV6-2 or TRBV6-3 with TRBJ2-1, with TRBD2 matching over 15 bases. From germline, CDR1 is MNHEY and CDR2 SVGEGT. The trim removed 8 bases at V and 6 bases at J, leaving 2 bases unmatched. The CDR3 length is 14 residues. CDR3 amino acids: CASQGLAGGNEQFF. For the CDR3, the DNA is TGTGCCAGCCAGGGACTAGCGGGGGGCAATGAGCAGTTCTTC.

The chain carries TRBV5-3 and TRBJ2-7, with 13 bases aligning to TRBD2. TRBV5-3 is assigned to the ORF class and has an uncertain function. V was pared by 8 bases and J by 6 bases, with 11 bases of the junction left unmatched. The CDR3 length is 15 residues. CDR3 in amino acids: CARSPGLAGSGEQYF. In nucleotides, the CDR3 is TGTGCCAGGAGCCCGGGACTAGCGGGGAGCGGCGAGCAGTACTTC.

There are many counts of this clonotype. V usage is TRBV7-9 and J usage is TRBJ2-3, with 8 positions matching TRBD2. The CDR3 length is 16 residues. With V trimmed by 2 bases and J by 5 bases, 9 bases remained unmatched. Germline V gives CDR1 SEHNR, CDR2 FQNEAQ (reference sequence). The CDR3 sequence: CASSLTLVAGRDTQYF. Written as DNA, the CDR3 is TGTGCCAGCAGCTTAACGTTGGTAGCGGGAAGAGATACGCAGTATTTT.

There are many counts of this clonotype. The chain combines TRBV6-5 with TRBJ2-3; D gene ambiguous. CDR1 and CDR2 from the germline V gene are MNHEY and SVGAGI. Trimming took 0 bases from V and 5 from J, leaving 6 bases between them. This CDR3 region has 13 residues. CDR3 residues: CASSYSFEDTQYF. CDR3 nucleotide sequence: TGTGCCAGCAGTTACTCTTTCGAAGATACGCAGTATTTT.

V usage is TRBV5-6 and J usage is TRBJ1-2; D ambiguous. Trimming removed 3 bases from V and 4 bases from J, with 7 bases in between. Per the germline V gene, CDR1 is SGHDT and CDR2 is YYEEEE. The CDR3 is made up of 12 amino acids. The CDR3 sequence is CASSSSVYGYTF. The DNA of the CDR3 is TGTGCCAGCAGCTCCTCAGTCTATGGCTACACCTTC.

This clonotype was observed at least ten times. This sequence joins TRBV15 and TRBJ1-2; D is perhaps TRBD1 (6 bases). V shed 6 bases and J shed 3 bases, with 17 bases lying between them. There are 15 residues in the CDR3. Germline CDR1 reads LNHNV; CDR2 reads YYDKDF (reference sequence). CDR3 sequence reads: CATSEFSGAYYGYTF. The CDR3 DNA reads TGTGCCACCAGTGAGTTTTCGGGGGCTTACTATGGCTACACCTTC.

This clonotype was observed at least ten times. The chain couples TRBV20-1 to TRBJ1-1; D remains ambiguous. Per the germline V gene, CDR1 is DFQATT and CDR2 is SNEGSKA (reference sequence). The length of the CDR3 is 11 residues. Trimming cost V 3 bases and J 3 bases, with 5 bases left between them. The CDR3 bases are TGCAGTGCTAGCGAATACACTGAAGCTTTCTTT. Encoded protein: CSASEYTEAFF.

This clonotype was counted ten times or more. The CDR3 loop is CASSQEWTASQPQHF. CDR3 coding DNA: TGCGCCAGCAGCCAAGAGTGGACAGCGAGTCAGCCCCAGCATTTT. The chain joins TRBV4-3 to TRBJ1-5, with TRBD1 as a possible D gene (6 bases). The CDR3 is 15 residues long. Germline CDR1 and CDR2: LGHNA and YSLEER. V was shortened by 0 bases and J by 6 bases, with 12 bases between the two germline ends.

In this sample, this clonotype turned up a few times. This chain uses TRBV11-2 with TRBJ2-5; possibly TRBD1 for D (5 bases). CDR3 length: 15 residues. V dropped 5 bases and J dropped 0 bases, with 13 bases sitting between them. Per germline, CDR1 SGHAT and CDR2 FQNNGV. CDR3 bases: TGTGCCAGCAGCCCCAGACAGACTTACCAAGAGACCCAGTACTTC. This codes for CASSPRQTYQETQYF.

In this sample, this clonotype turned up a few times. The chain carries TRBV20-1 and TRBJ2-1; the match to TRBD2 covers 10 bases. Germline loops: CDR1 DFQATT, CDR2 SNEGSKA (reference sequence). The CDR3 is 14 residues long. V shed 3 bases, J shed 8 bases, and the junction held 7 bases outside the gene matches. The CDR3 bases are TGCAGTGCTAGTGCTAGCGGGAGTAGACATGAGCAGTTCTTC. Protein product: CSASASGSRHEQFF.

In its sample, this clonotype was seen many times. This chain joins TRBV7-2 and TRBJ2-5; the match to TRBD1 covers 9 bases. The CDR3 spans 16 residues. Trimming at V came to 4 bases and at J to 4 bases, leaving 10 bases not matched to a gene. Germline-derived CDR1 and CDR2 are SGHTA and FQGNSA. The CDR3 DNA reads as TGTGCCAGCAGCTATACGCGGACAGGGGATCGAGAGACCCAGTACTTC. It yields the protein CASSYTRTGDRETQYF.

In this sample, this clonotype turned up many times. The chain has TRBV4-3 and TRBJ1-2; D is unclear. This CDR3 spans 17 amino acids. V was trimmed by 0 bases and J by 0 bases, leaving 14 bases between them. The germline V gene has CDR1 LGHNA and CDR2 YSLEER. CDR3 loop: CASSQDLTVSANYGYTF. DNA for the CDR3: TGCGCCAGCAGCCAAGATTTGACGGTCTCGGCTAACTATGGCTACACCTTC.

This clonotype was counted at least ten times. V and J are TRBV10-3 and TRBJ2-1; 12 positions match TRBD2. Germline V gene sequence: CDR1 ENHRY, CDR2 SYGVKD. The CDR3 runs 15 residues. With 6 bases clipped from V and 4 bases from J, the junction kept 4 bases outside the gene matches. CDR3 sequence: CAIRELAGGYNEQFF. The CDR3 bases are TGTGCCATCAGAGAACTAGCGGGAGGATACAATGAGCAGTTCTTC.

The J gene is TRBJ1-5, the V gene TRBV20-1; 7 bases match TRBD1. V gave up 0 bases and J gave up 4 bases; unmatched junction bases: 9. The CDR3 loop spans 16 amino acids. CDR1 is DFQATT, CDR2 SNEGSKA, per germline (reference sequence). The CDR3 sequence: CSARDPRDSRNQPQHF. The CDR3 region has the DNA TGCAGTGCTAGAGATCCCCGGGACAGCCGAAATCAGCCCCAGCATTTT.

The table lists this clonotype with many counts. The gene calls are TRBV7-9 and TRBJ2-3, with D maybe TRBD2 (5 bases). The germline V gene has CDR1 SEHNR and CDR2 FQNEAQ (reference sequence). V was pared by 9 bases and J by 3 bases, with 13 bases between. The CDR3 has 13 residues. DNA of the CDR3: TGTGCCAGTTGCCTGAGCGGTACAGATACGCAGTATTTT. Encoded protein: CASCLSGTDTQYF.

Ten or more counts support this clonotype. J is TRBJ1-5 and V is TRBV4-2; D call uncertain. The length of the CDR3 is 15 residues. The germline V gene encodes CDR1 LGHNA and CDR2 YNFKEQ. Trimming shortened V by 0 bases and J by 3 bases, and 9 bases separated the two germline ends. This chain's CDR3 is CASSQDRHPNQPQHF. The CDR3 region has the DNA TGTGCCAGCAGCCAAGATCGACACCCCAATCAGCCCCAGCATTTT.

This clonotype was detected only a few times. This chain links TRBV15 with TRBJ2-5; no definite D call. The CDR3 covers 14 residues. V was cut by 0 bases and J by 1 base, with 6 bases left in between. Germline V gives CDR1 LNHNV, CDR2 YYDKDF (reference sequence). The DNA of the CDR3 is TGTGCCACCAGCAGAGATGGGGTCCAAGAGACCCAGTACTTC. Amino acids: CATSRDGVQETQYF. The variable domain in full, completed from reference TRBV15 and TRBJ2-5, reads DAMVIQNPRYQVTQFGKPVTLSCSQTLNHNVMYWYQQKSSQAPKLLFHYYDKDFNNEADTPDNFQSRRPNTSFCFLDIRSPGLGDTAMYLCATSRDGVQETQYFGPGTRLLVL.

This clonotype came up many times. The chain couples TRBV6-2 or TRBV6-3 to TRBJ2-7; 9 bases fit TRBD2. The junction had 2 bases not matched to a gene; V was cut back by 5 bases and J by 0 bases. The CDR3 spans 14 residues. CDR1 is MNHEY, CDR2 SVGEGT, per germline. The CDR3 here is CASSVSGSSYEQYF. CDR3 in DNA: TGTGCCAGCAGTGTTAGCGGGAGCTCCTACGAGCAGTACTTC.

Many counts were recorded for this clonotype. This chain connects TRBV28 to TRBJ1-2; 7 bases agree with TRBD1. Germline V gene sequence: CDR1 MDHEN, CDR2 SYDVKM. V lost 4 bases and J lost 2; bases outside the gene matches: 7. This CDR3 comprises 15 residues. This CDR3 reads CASSSRHRGNYGYTF. The CDR3 DNA follows: TGTGCCAGCAGTTCCCGACACAGGGGAAACTATGGCTACACCTTC.

This clonotype was recorded many times. The genes are TRBV12-3 or TRBV12-4 and TRBJ2-1; D is undetermined. The CDR3 totals 13 residues. V gave up 5 bases and J gave up 10 bases, with 15 bases separating them. The CDR3 DNA sequence: TGTGCCAGCAGTGCCTGGGCCACCTCGGAGCAGTTCTTC. Translation: CASSAWATSEQFF.

The rearrangement uses TRBV20-1 and TRBJ2-1; 7 bases are a match to TRBD2. This CDR3 has 16 amino acids. CDR1 is DFQATT and CDR2 is SNEGSKA in the germline V gene (reference sequence). V was pared by 0 bases and J by 7 bases, with 12 bases of the junction left unmatched. CDR3 sequence: CSARDMSAAGDNEQFF. CDR3 DNA sequence: TGCAGTGCTAGAGATATGTCGGCGGCGGGAGATAATGAGCAGTTCTTC.